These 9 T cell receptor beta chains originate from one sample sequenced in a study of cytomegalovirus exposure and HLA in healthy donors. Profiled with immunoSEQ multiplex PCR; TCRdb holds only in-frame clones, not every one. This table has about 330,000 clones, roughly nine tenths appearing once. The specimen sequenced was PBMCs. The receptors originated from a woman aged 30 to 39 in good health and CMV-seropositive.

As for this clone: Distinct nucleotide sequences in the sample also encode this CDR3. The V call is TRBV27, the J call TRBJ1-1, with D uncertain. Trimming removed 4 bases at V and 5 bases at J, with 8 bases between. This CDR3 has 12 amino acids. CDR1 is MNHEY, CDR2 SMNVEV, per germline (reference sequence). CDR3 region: CASSSGGTEAFF. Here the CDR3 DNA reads TGTGCCAGCAGTTCAGGAGGTACTGAAGCTTTCTTT.

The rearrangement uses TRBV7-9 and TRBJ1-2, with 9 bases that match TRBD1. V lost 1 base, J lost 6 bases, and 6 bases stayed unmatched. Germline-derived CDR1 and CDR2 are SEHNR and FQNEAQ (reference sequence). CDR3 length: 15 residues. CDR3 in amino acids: CASSLVQGAYHGYTF. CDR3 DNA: TGTGCCAGCAGCTTAGTACAGGGGGCTTATCATGGCTACACCTTC.

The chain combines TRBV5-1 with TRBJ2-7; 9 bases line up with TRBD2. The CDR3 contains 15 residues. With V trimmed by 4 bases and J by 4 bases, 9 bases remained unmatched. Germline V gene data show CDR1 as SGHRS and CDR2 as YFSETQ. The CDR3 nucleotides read TGCGCCAGCAGCGCGGGGGGGACTAGTAGGTACGAGCAGTACTTC. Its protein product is CASSAGGTSRYEQYF.

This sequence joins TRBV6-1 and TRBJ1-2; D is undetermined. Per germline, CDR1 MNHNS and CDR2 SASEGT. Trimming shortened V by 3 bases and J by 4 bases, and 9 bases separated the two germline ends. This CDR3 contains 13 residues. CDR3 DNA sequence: TGTGCCAGCAGTGAGGGTACGGGCTATGGCTACACCTTC. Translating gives CASSEGTGYGYTF.

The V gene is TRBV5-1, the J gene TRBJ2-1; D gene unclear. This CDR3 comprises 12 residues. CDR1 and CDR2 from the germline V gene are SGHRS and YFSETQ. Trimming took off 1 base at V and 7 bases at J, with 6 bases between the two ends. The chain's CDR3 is CASSLSQNEQFF. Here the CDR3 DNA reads TGCGCCAGCAGCTTGTCTCAGAATGAGCAGTTCTTC.

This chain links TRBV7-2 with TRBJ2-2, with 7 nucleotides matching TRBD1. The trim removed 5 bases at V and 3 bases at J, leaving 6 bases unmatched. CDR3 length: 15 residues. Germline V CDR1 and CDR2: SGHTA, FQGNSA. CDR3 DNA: TGTGCCAGCAGCCCGATGACAGGGTACACCGGGGAGCTGTTTTTT. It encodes CASSPMTGYTGELFF.

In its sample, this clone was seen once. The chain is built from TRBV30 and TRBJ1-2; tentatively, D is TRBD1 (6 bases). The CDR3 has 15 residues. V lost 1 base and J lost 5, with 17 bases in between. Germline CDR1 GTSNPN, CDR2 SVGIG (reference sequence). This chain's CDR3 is CAWSDQGIVGYGYTF. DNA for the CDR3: TGTGCCTGGAGTGATCAGGGGATAGTCGGGTATGGCTACACCTTC.

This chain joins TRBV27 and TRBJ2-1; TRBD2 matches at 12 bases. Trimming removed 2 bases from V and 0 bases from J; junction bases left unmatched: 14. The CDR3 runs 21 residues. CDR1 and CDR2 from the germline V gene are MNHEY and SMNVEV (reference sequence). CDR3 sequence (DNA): TGTGCCAGCAGTTTACATTTGGCACTAGCGGGGGGACGCAGCTCCTACAATGAGCAGTTCTTC. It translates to CASSLHLALAGGRSSYNEQFF.

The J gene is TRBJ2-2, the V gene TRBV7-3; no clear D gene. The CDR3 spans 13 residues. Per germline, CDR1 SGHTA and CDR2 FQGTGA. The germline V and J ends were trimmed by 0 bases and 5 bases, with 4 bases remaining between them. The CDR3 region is CASSLTLTGELFF. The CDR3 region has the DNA TGTGCCAGCAGCTTAACGCTAACCGGGGAGCTGTTTTTT.